This T cell receptor (beta chain) was captured in a study of radiation and T cells in renal cell carcinoma. Findings and limits, study-wide: In blood, top tumor clones expanded by 2 weeks, shrinking by 4.

Time point: blood 4 weeks post-SBRT, at nephrectomy. Treatment: 15 Gy SBRT to primary tumor, nephrectomy 4 weeks later. V gave up 1 base and J gave up 4 bases, with 10 bases separating them. Germline V lookup: CDR1 MNHNS, CDR2 SASEGT. This CDR3 has 14 residues. The assay was immunoSEQ multiplex PCR, and TCRdb's table has in-frame clones only and misses some. The repertoire has over 35,000 clones, 80% to 85% of them found once; the top ten carry about 25%. Turning to this clone: The antigen remains undetermined.

The sequencing here drew on blood, taken from a patient whose treatment included radiotherapy and nephrectomy. The rearrangement links TRBV6-1 to TRBJ1-1; D is uncertain. The receptor comes from a woman in her seventies with renal cell carcinoma. CDR3 bases: TGTGCCAGCAGTGAAGGGTGGTCGGGCACTGAAGCTTTCTTT. Protein sequence: CASSEGWSGTEAFF.